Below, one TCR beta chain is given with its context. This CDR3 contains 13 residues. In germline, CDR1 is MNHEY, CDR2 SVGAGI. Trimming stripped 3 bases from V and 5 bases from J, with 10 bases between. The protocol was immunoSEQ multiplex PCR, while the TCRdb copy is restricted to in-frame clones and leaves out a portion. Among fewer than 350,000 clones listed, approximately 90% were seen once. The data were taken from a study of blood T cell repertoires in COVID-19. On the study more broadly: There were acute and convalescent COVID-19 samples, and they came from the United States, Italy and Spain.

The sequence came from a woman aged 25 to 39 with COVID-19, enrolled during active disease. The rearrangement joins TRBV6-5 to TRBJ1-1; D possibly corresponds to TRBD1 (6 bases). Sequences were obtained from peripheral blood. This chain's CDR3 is CASSYQGRTEAFF. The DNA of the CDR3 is TGTGCCAGCAGTTATCAGGGGCGTACTGAAGCTTTCTTT.